The 10 T cell receptor beta chains reported below all come from one sample, sequenced in a study of blood T cells in healthy people across ages. PCR was performed a second time for roughly 7 to 12 cycles using a sample-barcoded 5' primer and a J-beta primer mix. Using its own MiXCR run on the 5' RACE reads, TCRdb lists one record per CDR3 protein. This repertoire shows under 1,000,000 distinct CDR3 sequences, 46% found once; its top ten account for roughly 18%. Material: blood. The origin of the receptors is a man aged 80 or over in good health.

The chain uses TRBV6-2 or TRBV6-3 and TRBJ2-1; no firm D call. The CDR3 length is 13 residues. V was trimmed by 5 bases and J by 6 bases, leaving 11 bases between them. From germline, CDR1 is MNHEY and CDR2 SVGEGT. DNA of the CDR3: TGTGCCAGCAGTGACGAGGCTCCCAATGAGCAGTTCTTC. The encoded protein is CASSDEAPNEQFF.

The chain carries TRBV20-1 and TRBJ2-1, with 7 bases aligning to TRBD2. There are 14 residues in the CDR3. V was pared by 5 bases and J by 4 bases, with 8 bases of the junction left unmatched. Per germline, CDR1 DFQATT and CDR2 SNEGSKA (reference sequence). DNA of the CDR3: TGCAGTGCTGAGCTAGCGGTGGGGTACAATGAGCAGTTCTTC. This sequence encodes CSAELAVGYNEQFF.

The rearrangement joins TRBV12-3 or TRBV12-4 to TRBJ1-5; D is possibly TRBD1 (5 bases). There are 14 residues in the CDR3. Trimming cost V 4 bases and J 0 bases, with 7 bases left between them. The CDR3 region is CASSSGLSNQPQHF. As DNA, the CDR3 is TGTGCCAGCAGTTCGGGACTTAGCAATCAGCCCCAGCATTTT.

The gene calls are TRBV5-6 and TRBJ2-3, with D unresolved. This CDR3 region has 16 residues. Germline V gene lookup returns CDR1 SGHDT and CDR2 YYEEEE. Trimming took 2 bases from V and 4 from J, leaving 17 bases between them. The CDR3 region has the DNA TGTGCCAGCAGCTTTTCCACCTCCCTAATCGCAGATACGCAGTATTTT. Translation gives CASSFSTSLIADTQYF.

This chain connects TRBV2 to TRBJ1-2; D is uncertain. V shed 2 bases and J shed 6 bases, with 10 bases lying between them. The CDR3 length is 13 residues. CDR1 SNHLY and CDR2 FYNNEI come from the germline V gene. CDR3 loop: CASSELKADGYTF. CDR3 bases: TGTGCCAGCAGTGAACTCAAGGCCGATGGCTACACCTTC.

This clonotype came up a few times. The chain employs TRBV28 and TRBJ2-7; tentative D call: TRBD1 (6 bases). CDR3 length: 13 residues. In germline, CDR1 is MDHEN, CDR2 SYDVKM. Trimming left V 5 bases short and J 6 bases short, with 14 bases between. CDR3 bases: TGTGCCAGCAGTGCGTTCAGGGGTGGCGAGCAGTACTTC. Its protein is CASSAFRGGEQYF. The variable domain in full, with the rest retrieved from reference TRBV28 and TRBJ2-7, is DVKVTQSSRYLVKRTGEKVFLECVQDMDHENMFWYRQDPGLGLRLIYFSYDVKMKEKGDIPEGYSVSREKKERFSLILESASTNQTSMYLCASSAFRGGEQYFGPGTRLTVT.

This clonotype was seen ten or more times. The chain employs TRBV29-1 and TRBJ2-5; TRBD1 agrees at 7 bases. Germline values: CDR1 SQVTM, CDR2 ANQGSEA. The CDR3 runs 13 residues. V lost 7 bases, J lost 5 bases, and 10 bases stayed unmatched. The CDR3 region is CSAASTGEETQYF. CDR3 DNA sequence: TGCAGCGCTGCTTCTACAGGGGAGGAGACCCAGTACTTC.

The CDR3 sequence: CASSLRVSMVSSSDQPQHF. The CDR3 DNA sequence: TGTGCCAGCAGCTTAAGGGTCAGTATGGTTTCTAGCTCCGATCAGCCCCAGCATTTT. This sequence joins TRBV7-2 and TRBJ1-5; the D is unclear. Germline lookup yields CDR1 SGHTA and CDR2 FQGNSA. The length of the CDR3 is 19 residues. V dropped 2 bases and J dropped 5 bases, with 25 bases sitting between them.

This clonotype appeared a few times. The CDR3 sequence is CATSRSQGGRGQPQHF. Here the CDR3 DNA reads TGTGCCACCAGCAGATCACAGGGAGGAAGAGGTCAGCCCCAGCATTTT. J is TRBJ1-5 and V is TRBV15; a possible D gene is TRBD1 (6 bases). From germline, CDR1 is LNHNV and CDR2 YYDKDF (reference sequence). Trimming shortened V by 2 bases and J by 6 bases, and 17 bases separated the two germline ends. This CDR3 is built from 16 residues.

The chain combines TRBV29-1 with TRBJ2-4; D not resolved. The CDR3 covers 14 residues. Deletions cut 0 bases from V and 9 bases from J, with 15 bases between. In germline, CDR1 is SQVTM, CDR2 ANQGSEA. CDR3 sequence (DNA): TGCAGCGTTGAAGATCCGTCGCGGACGAGCATTCAGTACTTC. It is translated as CSVEDPSRTSIQYF.